This TCR beta chain was recorded in a study of T cell responses to AZD1222 COVID-19 vaccine. Study-wide results and limits: Clonal diversity was possibly underestimated, and white British individuals and females predominated among donors. The study found vaccine-associated CD4 TCRs spanning spike, dominant at 160-218 and 743-854. Without day 14 samples, only post-peak T cell repertoires were studied. Two doses of AZD1222 preceded a rise in Spike-specific TCR breadth and depth.

Notes on this clone: Its specificity is not known.

Germline V lookup: CDR1 SNHLY, CDR2 FYNNEI. The CDR3 has 17 residues. Unmatched junction bases numbered 11, after V lost 6 bases and J lost 2 bases. Data came from immunoSEQ multiplex PCR; TCRdb stores just in-frame clones and leaves some out. The data show more than 150,000 clones, 90% to 95% seen once. This specimen was peripheral blood, taken on day 0 of AZD1222 vaccination. This TCR was recovered from an adult in good health. The rearrangement links TRBV2 to TRBJ1-1, with 11 positions matching TRBD1. This chain's CDR3 is CASSGTGGAGFNTEAFF. The CDR3 DNA follows: TGTGCCAGCAGCGGGACAGGGGGAGCGGGGTTCAACACTGAAGCTTTCTTT. The full variable domain, with the rest looked up from reference TRBV2 and TRBJ1-1, is EPEVTQTPSHQVTQMGQEVILRCVPISNHLYFYWYRQILGQKVEFLVSFYNNEISEKSEIFDDQFSVERPDGSNFTLKIRSTKLEDSAMYFCASSGTGGAGFNTEAFFGQGTRLTVV.